This T cell receptor (beta chain) was recorded in a study of Graves' ophthalmopathy and Graves' hyperthyroidism. Study-level background: Upon initial diagnosis and before any treatment, peripheral blood was collected. Whole-study findings and limits: Ophthalmopathy versus stable hyperthyroidism: 13-signature model gave under 90% sensitivity, 80% to 84% specificity.

This clonotype has ten or more counts. Its antigen is undetermined. Each donor who had ophthalmopathy showed moderate-to-severe activity, a CAS of ≥3, a NOSPECS of ≥4, and a duration under 3 months. Researchers took RNA transcripts and amplified TCR beta CDR3 regions from them. Second-round multiplex PCR came after a first-round RT-PCR that employed HTBI primers. TCRdb itself ran the multiplex PCR reads through MiXCR, one entry per CDR3 protein. This table holds roughly 480,000 distinct CDR3 sequences, approximately 15% found once. Per the germline V gene, CDR1 is MNHNS and CDR2 is SASEGT. V shed 4 bases and J shed 3 bases, with 7 bases lying between them. This CDR3 is built from 12 residues.

The sample taken for sequencing was blood. The receptor was derived from a woman aged 25 to 39 with Graves' ophthalmopathy. This sequence joins TRBV6-1 and TRBJ2-7; D might be TRBD2 (5 bases). The CDR3 spells CASSVEGYEQYF. CDR3 nucleotides: TGTGCCAGCAGTGTAGAGGGCTACGAGCAGTACTTC.